The source of this T cell receptor (beta chain) is a study of T and B cells in COVID-19 patients. Study information: Blood was sampled from COVID-19 patients who were either actively infected or recovered. Active-infection patients were older, median roughly 67 years, than recovered patients, median roughly 37 years. In the active-infection cohort, about 90% of the roughly 20 patients had comorbidities linked to unfavorable COVID-19 outcome.

By share of the sample, this clonotype is medium-sized. From blood, 250-500 ng of genomic DNA served as TRB template. Multiplex PCR with BIOMED2 TRB-A/B primer pools amplified TRB rearrangements. TCRdb ran MiXCR on the multiplex PCR reads and lists one entry per CDR3 protein. The table shows roughly 18,000 distinct CDR3 sequences, with approximately 30% occurring only once. The CDR3 runs to 16 residues. V dropped 3 bases and J dropped 5; count of bases not matched to a gene: 8. Looked up from germline, CDR1 is LNHDA and CDR2 is SQIVND (reference sequence). The specimen sequenced was blood. This clonotype was obtained from a human donor who had recovered from COVID-19. The gene calls are TRBV19 and TRBJ2-2; TRBD1 matches 8 bases. CDR3: CASSIRWTGRTGELFF. The DNA of the CDR3 is TGTGCCAGTAGTATTCGCTGGACAGGGCGTACCGGGGAGCTGTTTTTT.